This T cell receptor (beta chain) was identified during a study of tumor-infiltrating lymphocytes in primary liver carcinoma. The length of the CDR3 is 15 amino acids, counting both ends. Co-extracted RNA and DNA came from 20-30 mg of unsorted bulk tissue. On this clonotype: As yet, its antigen is unknown. The limits of the CDR3 on the DNA are not certain, so only TCRdb's listed CDR3 is given.

A constant-region primer primed TCR beta cDNA synthesis from 450 to 550 ng of total RNA. Slightly modified ARM-PCR with three nested multiplex PCR rounds yielded TCR beta libraries. Running roughly 10 cycles apiece, the first two PCR rounds relied on TRBV1-TRBV30 forward primers together with a C-beta reverse primer. Each CDR3 protein gets one entry after TCRdb re-called the multiplex PCR reads with MiXCR. Of about 35,000 distinct CDR3 sequences in the sample, 70% to 80% were seen once. Study results and caveats: Only about 7-24% of top clones were detected in all five tumor regions. Tumors significantly exceeded blood in top-250-clone fraction (p = 0.039).

The chain uses TRBV12-3 or TRBV12-4 and TRBJ2-2; the DNA was not used to check the table's D call, TRBD1. Sequenced sample: liver tumor tissue from sampling region 4. Subset indicated: tumor region T4, right-lateral pole. The receptor was isolated from a man aged 35 to 55 with primary liver carcinoma and hepatitis B virus infection. The CDR3 sequence is CVSSPVGQGAGELFF.